These 10 T cell receptor beta chains were all obtained from the same sample, sequenced in a study of regulatory T cells in long-lasting Graves disease. Building of the TCR beta libraries involved iRepertoire HTBI primers and Arm-PCR of CDR3 regions. Via MiXCR, TCRdb re-called the multiplex PCR reads, giving one row per CDR3 protein. Counted here are 400,000 to 600,000 distinct CDR3 sequences, roughly 21% occurring once; the ten biggest clones make up 7.1%. Time point: persistent/refractory GD, antithyroid drugs over 5 years with positive TRAb. TCR sequences were obtained from RNA taken from PBMCs. The specimen was peripheral blood mononuclear cells (PBMCs), collected when the disease was refractory, from a patient treated with antithyroid drugs. These TCRs come from a female donor with Graves disease.

V is TRBV10-3 and J is TRBJ2-1; no definite D call. Trimming removed 8 bases at V and 0 bases at J, with 14 bases between. This CDR3 has 15 amino acids. The germline V gene encodes CDR1 ENHRY and CDR2 SYGVKD. The CDR3 region has the DNA TGTGCCATCGCTGCAGTCTCGAGCTCCTACAATGAGCAGTTCTTC. This codes for CAIAAVSSSYNEQFF.

The table lists this clonotype with a count of one. The rearrangement joins TRBV4-3 to TRBJ2-7; 16 bases are shared with TRBD2. This CDR3 contains 18 residues. The V gene end was trimmed by 3 bases and the J gene end by 0 bases; junction bases not matched to a gene: 5. Looked up from germline, CDR1 is LGHNA and CDR2 is YSLEER. DNA of the CDR3: TGCGCCAGCAGCCAGGGACTAGCGGGAGGGCCGGGCTCCTACGAGCAGTACTTC. Its protein is CASSQGLAGGPGSYEQYF.

The V and J genes are TRBV10-3 and TRBJ1-2; D is unclear. Deletions cut 0 bases from V and 0 bases from J, with 8 bases between. The length of the CDR3 is 15 residues. Germline assignment: CDR1 ENHRY and CDR2 SYGVKD. CDR3 coding DNA: TGTGCCATCAGTGAGTCTGCCAGAACTAACTATGGCTACACCTTC. This encodes CAISESARTNYGYTF.

The J gene is TRBJ1-2, the V gene TRBV6-5, with TRBD1 matching over 10 bases. V shed 2 bases and J 2 bases; nucleotides not matched to a gene: 8. Germline values: CDR1 MNHEY, CDR2 SVGAGI. The CDR3 spans 17 residues. The CDR3 loop reads CASSYDPRDRGNYGYTF. CDR3 sequence (DNA): TGTGCCAGCAGTTACGACCCCCGGGACAGGGGCAACTATGGCTACACCTTC.

V usage is TRBV6-5 and J usage is TRBJ2-2, with TRBD2 matching 8 bases. Trimming took 2 bases from V and 5 from J; bases not matched to a gene: 13. Germline V gene sequence: CDR1 MNHEY, CDR2 SVGAGI. The CDR3 extends over 18 amino acids. The CDR3: CASSYGLARGSGTGELFF. For the CDR3, the DNA is TGTGCCAGCAGTTACGGACTAGCTAGGGGATCGGGGACCGGGGAGCTGTTTTTT.

This clonotype was observed a few times. The chain is built from TRBV7-9 and TRBJ1-4; tentatively, D is TRBD1 (5 bases). Between the trimmed V and J ends, which lost 3 bases and 1 base, there was a span of 12 bases. The CDR3 sequence is 16 residues long. Germline lookup yields CDR1 SEHNR and CDR2 FQNEAQ (reference sequence). In DNA form, the CDR3 reads TGTGCCAGCAGCTTCCAGGGTTCAGGAACTAATGAAAAACTGTTTTTT. This translates into CASSFQGSGTNEKLFF.

The chain links TRBV7-8 to TRBJ2-5; D remains ambiguous. CDR1 SGHVS and CDR2 FQNEAQ come from the germline V gene. CDR3 length equals 15 residues. Trimming cost V 1 base and J 1 base, with 10 bases left between them. The CDR3 DNA sequence: TGTGCCAGCAGCTTAGTTAGGATAGCCCAAGAGACCCAGTACTTC. Its protein product is CASSLVRIAQETQYF.

This clonotype appeared many times. J is TRBJ2-5 and V is TRBV9, with a tentative D call TRBD1 (6 bases). Germline CDR1 reads SGDLS; CDR2 reads YYNGEE. V was shortened by 4 bases and J by 4 bases, with 20 bases between the two germline ends. CDR3 length: 16 amino acids. CDR3 DNA: TGTGCCAGCAGCAAATCCGGGACAATTTTTGGAGAGACCCAGTACTTC. Amino acids: CASSKSGTIFGETQYF.

The V gene is TRBV29-1, the J gene TRBJ2-7, with D perhaps being TRBD1 or TRBD2 (7 bases each). Germline CDR1 SQVTM, CDR2 ANQGSEA. Trimming pared 1 base from V and 3 bases from J, leaving 16 bases between. The CDR3 is 15 amino acids. The CDR3 DNA is TGCAGCGTTGAAGGTTTCGACAGGGAGGGCTACGAGCAGTACTTC. Translating gives CSVEGFDREGYEQYF.

Concerning this clonotype: At one boundary the junction diverges from the germline segment, which might be a read error. This chain connects TRBV28 to TRBJ1-5; TRBD1 is a possible D gene (5 bases). The CDR3 sequence is 15 residues long. From germline, CDR1 is MDHEN and CDR2 SYDVKM. The CDR3 sequence is CACSLGTTLDQPQHF. CDR3 DNA: TGTGCCTGCAGCCTCGGGACTACCCTCGATCAGCCCCAGCATTTT.